A selection of T cell receptor beta chains follows, all from one sample in a study of T cells of healthy individuals. Via MiXCR, TCRdb re-called the 5' RACE reads, giving one row per CDR3 protein. The sample yields about 57,000 distinct CDR3 sequences, 15% to 20% seen once. The receptors originated from a human donor in good health. The CDR3 runs from the conserved cysteine through the conserved F or W. D genes are given only for firm matches. The size of a clone is reported for some rows only, either as once, few or many, or as a class for expanded clones.

TRBJ2-4 TRBD2 . TRBV20-1 CSASDPLGLVGSGGAKNIQYF TGCAGTGCTAGCGACCCCCTGGGACTAGTAGGGAGTGGTGGGGCCAAAAACATTCAGTACTTC
TRBJ1-2 . few TRBV3-1 CASSQDGRIYGYTF TGTGCCAGCAGCCAAGATGGCAGAATCTATGGCTACACCTTC
TRBJ1-2 . many TRBV6-6 CASRLSGHEYGYTF TGTGCCAGCAGATTATCGGGACACGAATATGGCTACACCTTC
TRBJ1-1 TRBD1 many TRBV20-1 CSARESGGVKAFF TGCAGTGCTAGAGAATCAGGGGGCGTGAAAGCTTTCTTT
TRBJ2-7 . few TRBV20-1 CSASGSSYEQYF TGCAGTGCTAGCGGGAGCTCCTACGAGCAGTACTTC
TRBJ1-5 . . TRBV20-1 CSAREGFGQPQHF TGCAGTGCTAGAGAAGGGTTCGGGCAGCCCCAGCATTTT
TRBJ1-5 TRBD1 . TRBV6-5 CASSYSSQGGQPQHF TGTGCCAGCAGTTACTCTTCACAGGGGGGTCAGCCCCAGCATTTT
TRBJ1-2 TRBD1 few TRBV28 CASSTGGNNYGYTF TGTGCCAGCAGTACAGGGGGTAATAACTATGGCTACACCTTC
TRBJ2-2 . . TRBV14 CASSQDFPGHLVTGELFF TGTGCCAGCAGCCAAGATTTCCCGGGTCATCTGGTAACCGGGGAGCTGTTTTTT
TRBJ2-5 . . TRBV2 CASKENQETQYF TGTGCCAGCAAAGAAAACCAAGAGACCCAGTACTTC
TRBJ1-5 . few TRBV20-1 CSAPLRDSNQPQHF TGCAGTGCCCCTCTCCGGGACAGCAATCAGCCCCAGCATTTT
TRBJ2-7 . few TRBV5-1 CASSLGAGSYEQYF TGCGCCAGCAGCTTGGGGGCAGGGTCCTACGAGCAGTACTTC
TRBJ2-3 TRBD2 many TRBV20-1 CSARLAGTDTQYF TGCAGTGCTAGACTAGCGGGCACAGATACGCAGTATTTT
TRBJ2-3 TRBD2 few TRBV28 CASRRGNTDTQYF TGTGCCAGCCGGCGGGGGAACACAGATACGCAGTATTTT
TRBJ1-4 TRBD1 . TRBV7-9 CASSLGDRGLMEEKLFF TGTGCCAGCAGCTTAGGGGACAGGGGGCTCATGGAAGAAAAACTGTTTTTT
TRBJ2-2 . . TRBV10-1 CASSELRGAGELFF TGCGCCAGCAGTGAATTGCGGGGCGCCGGGGAGCTGTTTTTT
TRBJ2-3 TRBD2 many TRBV3-1 CASRRTSGTDTQYF TGTGCCAGCAGAAGGACTAGCGGCACAGATACGCAGTATTTT
TRBJ1-1 TRBD1 few TRBV19 CASSTGTGNTEAFF TGTGCCAGTAGCACCGGGACAGGGAACACTGAAGCTTTCTTT
TRBJ2-2 . few TRBV19 CASSMSAVNTGELFF TGTGCCAGTAGTATGAGTGCGGTGAACACCGGGGAGCTGTTTTTT
TRBJ2-3 TRBD2 . TRBV7-9 CATVAREGPDTQYF TGTGCCACCGTAGCCCGGGAGGGCCCCGATACGCAGTATTTT
TRBJ2-5 . . TRBV5-1 CASFDQGHETQYF TGCGCCAGCTTCGATCAGGGTCATGAGACCCAGTACTTC
TRBJ2-2 TRBD1 few TRBV24-1 CAAAKGQTNTGELFF TGTGCCGCCGCGAAGGGACAGACGAACACCGGGGAGCTGTTTTTT
TRBJ1-1 TRBD1 few TRBV29-1 CSVEAPGQGKSNTEAFF TGCAGCGTTGAAGCCCCGGGACAGGGGAAATCGAACACTGAAGCTTTCTTT
TRBJ2-6 . many TRBV7-2 CASSSTGANVLTF TGTGCCAGCAGCTCTACTGGGGCCAACGTCCTGACTTTC
TRBJ1-2 TRBD1 . TRBV4-1 CASSQDPGGNYGYTF TGCGCCAGCAGCCAGGACCCAGGGGGGAACTATGGCTACACCTTC
TRBJ2-3 TRBD2 many TRBV3-1 CASSQRPGLAPIIADTQYF TGTGCCAGCAGCCAAAGACCGGGACTAGCTCCTATAATCGCGGATACGCAGTATTTT
TRBJ2-7 . . TRBV10-3 CAITQAGSDEQYF TGTGCCATCACCCAAGCAGGGTCCGACGAGCAGTACTTC
TRBJ1-4 . many TRBV4-2 CASSQGAGNEKLFF TGTGCCAGCAGCCAAGGGGCAGGAAATGAAAAACTGTTTTTT
TRBJ1-4 TRBD1 . TRBV12-3/TRBV12-4 CASSFNRGLREKLFF TGTGCCAGCAGTTTTAACAGGGGGCTTAGGGAAAAACTGTTTTTT
TRBJ2-4 . many TRBV12-5 CASGPPTGIAKNIQYF TGTGCTAGTGGTCCCCCGACAGGCATAGCCAAAAACATTCAGTACTTC
TRBJ2-5 . few TRBV5-1 CASSFQPIDSQETQYF TGCGCCAGCAGCTTCCAACCAATTGACAGCCAAGAGACCCAGTACTTC
TRBJ2-3 . many TRBV20-1 CSARDREDTQYF TGCAGTGCTAGAGATAGGGAAGATACGCAGTATTTT
TRBJ2-3 . few TRBV20-1 CSARWDNTDTQYF TGCAGTGCTAGGTGGGATAACACAGATACGCAGTATTTT
TRBJ1-1 . many TRBV18 CASSRTAMNTEAFF TGTGCCAGCTCACGTACAGCTATGAACACTGAAGCTTTCTTT
TRBJ2-3 TRBD2 . TRBV4-2 CASSQRSGGDTDTQYF TGTGCCAGCAGCCAGCGTAGCGGGGGAGACACAGATACGCAGTATTTT
TRBJ1-1 . . TRBV5-1 CASSTDTNEAFF TGCGCCAGCAGCACGGACACAAATGAAGCTTTCTTT
TRBJ2-1 TRBD1 many TRBV7-9 CASSPQSGGQGNEQFF TGTGCCAGCAGCCCACAGAGTGGGGGACAGGGGAATGAGCAGTTCTTC
TRBJ1-1 TRBD1 few TRBV7-9 CASSLGQVSNTEAFF TGTGCCAGCAGCCTAGGACAGGTCTCCAACACTGAAGCTTTCTTT
TRBJ1-2 . many TRBV29-1 CSASGSGGGGYTF TGCAGCGCCTCCGGCTCGGGAGGCGGAGGCTACACCTTC
TRBJ1-6 TRBD1 . TRBV7-9 CASSPTQGANSPLHF TGTGCCAGCAGCCCCACCCAGGGGGCGAATTCACCCCTCCACTTT
TRBJ2-2 TRBD1 . TRBV4-1 CASSAGQVSGELFF TGCGCCAGCAGCGCGGGACAGGTCTCCGGGGAGCTGTTTTTT
TRBJ2-3 . . TRBV12-3/TRBV12-4 CATHRSFSGTDTQYF TGTGCCACCCACAGATCCTTCTCTGGCACAGATACGCAGTATTTT
TRBJ2-5 . many TRBV29-1 CSGVRGQETQYF TGCAGCGGTGTCCGTGGGCAAGAGACCCAGTACTTC
TRBJ2-7 . few TRBV28 CASSSPQRDLYEQYF TGTGCCAGCAGTTCCCCACAACGGGACCTCTACGAGCAGTACTTC
TRBJ2-7 TRBD2 few TRBV6-5 CASTPFIAGSGEQYF TGTGCCAGCACCCCCTTTATAGCGGGGAGTGGAGAGCAGTACTTC
TRBJ2-7 TRBD1 . TRBV27 CASSLSGQGNEQYF TGTGCCAGCAGTTTATCGGGACAGGGGAACGAGCAGTACTTC
TRBJ2-7 TRBD1 . TRBV12-3/TRBV12-4 CASSSTGTTYEQYF TGTGCCAGCAGTTCGACAGGGACCACCTACGAGCAGTACTTC
TRBJ2-7 . . TRBV10-3 CAISDRADTYEQYF TGTGCCATCAGTGACAGGGCGGACACCTACGAGCAGTACTTC
TRBJ1-2 . many TRBV29-1 CSVEEARGIYGYTF TGCAGCGTTGAAGAGGCCCGGGGGATCTATGGCTACACCTTC
TRBJ2-3 . . TRBV7-2 CASSARLGRGVQYF TGTGCCAGCAGCGCCCGTTTAGGCAGGGGCGTGCAGTATTTT
TRBJ1-1 . many TRBV21-1 CASSSEELDTEAFF TGTGCCAGCAGCAGTGAAGAATTGGACACTGAAGCTTTCTTT
TRBJ1-6 . . TRBV10-3 CAISGKRDSPLHF TGTGCCATCAGCGGAAAGAGGGATTCACCCCTCCACTTT
TRBJ2-5 . many TRBV10-3 CAASGQQETQYF TGTGCCGCATCAGGGCAGCAAGAGACCCAGTACTTC
TRBJ2-2 . . TRBV7-9 CACRSGTHTGELFF TGTGCCTGCCGTTCCGGGACGCATACCGGGGAGCTGTTTTTT
TRBJ1-1 . few TRBV27 CASSLFSSGNTEAFF TGTGCCAGCAGTTTATTCTCATCGGGGAACACTGAAGCTTTCTTT
TRBJ2-1 . . TRBV20-1 CSASSYNEQFF TGCAGTGCTAGTTCCTACAATGAGCAGTTCTTC
TRBJ2-7 TRBD2 . TRBV5-1 CASSPYVLAGSYEQYF TGCGCCAGCAGCCCCTACGTACTAGCGGGATCCTACGAGCAGTACTTC